This entry describes one TCR beta chain. The data are from a study of blood T cell repertoires in COVID-19. The repertoire was sequenced with immunoSEQ multiplex PCR; TCRdb's copy has only in-frame clones and lacks some. Here the sample spans approximately 130,000 clones, 80% to 90% being singletons. Looked up from germline, CDR1 is SGHDT and CDR2 is YYEEEE. V was pared by 2 bases and J by 0 bases, with 10 bases between. This CDR3 contains 15 residues. This chain uses TRBV5-6 with TRBJ2-3; D may be TRBD1 (6 bases). The sequence was collected from a human donor in a cohort sampled during active COVID-19. Source material: peripheral blood. CDR3 sequence (DNA): TGTGCCAGCAGCTTCAGGGGATCTAGCACAGATACGCAGTATTTT. The encoded protein is CASSFRGSSTDTQYF.